Below are 9 T cell receptor beta chains sequenced from a single sample in a study of Ad26.COV2.S vaccination and SARS-CoV-2 variants. Treatment defined: roughly 18 received Ad26.COV2.S at low or high dose, single or two shots; about 5 received placebo; per-sample allocation not given. Day 63 following the first vaccine or placebo injection was when the samples were taken. Some clones are missing from TCRdb's copy, which holds only in-frame ones; the method was immunoSEQ multiplex PCR. This table has 500,000 or so clones, approximately 92% appearing once. The starting material was peripheral blood, obtained in a trial of Ad26.COV2.S vaccine versus placebo. These receptors all come from a person between 18 and 60 years old who received the Ad26.COV2.S COVID-19 vaccine or a placebo.

The chain combines TRBV11-2 with TRBJ1-6, with D uncertain. The germline V and J ends were trimmed by 2 bases and 7 bases, with 9 bases remaining between them. From germline, CDR1 is SGHAT and CDR2 FQNNGV. The CDR3 runs to 14 residues. CDR3 sequence (DNA): TGTGCCAGCAGCTTAAGACATTTGAATTCACCCCTCCACTTT. This codes for CASSLRHLNSPLHF.

V and J are TRBV3-1 (or the pseudogene TRBV3-2) and TRBJ2-2, with unresolved D. Per the germline V gene, CDR1 is LGHDT and CDR2 is YNNKEL (reference sequence). V gave up 7 bases and J gave up 7 bases, with 13 bases separating them. This CDR3 contains 13 residues. This chain's CDR3 is CASKAGWVGELFF. The CDR3 DNA is TGTGCCAGCAAGGCAGGTTGGGTCGGGGAGCTGTTTTTT.

The rearrangement links TRBV5-1 to TRBJ2-1; D is unclear. The CDR3 totals 15 residues. The V and J ends lost 0 bases and 6 bases respectively, with 13 bases between them. Germline V gene data show CDR1 as SGHRS and CDR2 as YFSETQ. The CDR3 DNA follows: TGCGCCAGCAGCTTGGGTCCGGCGCCGGGCAATGAGCAGTTCTTC. Translated, it gives CASSLGPAPGNEQFF.

The rearrangement links TRBV12-5 to TRBJ2-1; no reliable D call. Germline lookup yields CDR1 LGHNT and CDR2 FRNRAP. The V end lost 0 bases, the J end lost 6 bases, and 15 bases lay between the germline ends. The CDR3 runs to 16 residues. The CDR3 DNA reads as TGTGCTAGTGGTTTGGTACTGCGACTCCTCACCAATGAGCAGTTCTTC. It encodes CASGLVLRLLTNEQFF.

This rearrangement joins TRBV19 to TRBJ1-5, with 7 bases that match TRBD1. Germline assignment: CDR1 LNHDA and CDR2 SQIVND (reference sequence). The CDR3 has 15 residues. V gave up 4 bases and J gave up 0 bases; unmatched junction bases: 3. This chain's CDR3 is CASSRQGYSNQPQHF. The CDR3 DNA reads as TGTGCCAGTAGTAGACAGGGTTATAGCAATCAGCCCCAGCATTTT.

The V gene is TRBV19, the J gene TRBJ2-3; unclear D gene. The ends were cut back, 5 bases at V and 6 bases at J, with 12 bases in the middle. CDR3 size: 13 residues. CDR1 is LNHDA and CDR2 is SQIVND in the germline V gene (reference sequence). CDR3 in DNA: TGTGCCAGTAGTCCGCCAGTATCCGATACGCAGTATTTT. It yields the protein CASSPPVSDTQYF.

This rearrangement joins TRBV5-6 to TRBJ1-6, with D maybe TRBD1 (6 bases). The CDR3 consists of 15 residues. Trimming removed 5 bases at V and 5 bases at J, with 14 bases between. Germline V gene data show CDR1 as SGHDT and CDR2 as YYEEEE. CDR3 residues: CASREGDTHNSPLHF. For the CDR3, the DNA is TGTGCCAGCAGAGAGGGGGACACCCATAATTCACCCCTCCACTTT.

CDR3 protein: CASSLVGRFYSPLHF. The CDR3 bases are TGTGCCAGCAGCTTGGTAGGCAGGTTCTATTCACCCCTCCACTTT. The J gene is TRBJ1-6, the V gene TRBV5-8; D not certain. Trimming cost V 0 bases and J 8 bases, with 12 bases left between them. Germline assignment: CDR1 SGHTS and CDR2 YDEGEE. The CDR3 runs 15 residues.

J is TRBJ1-2 and V is TRBV4-3, with D perhaps TRBD1 (5 bases). V was pared by 4 bases and J by 4 bases, with 25 bases between. Germline CDR1 and CDR2: LGHNA and YSLEER. The CDR3 consists of 18 residues. The CDR3 loop reads CASSPSRDPGHHGYGYTF. The CDR3 bases are TGCGCCAGCAGCCCTTCGAGGGACCCAGGGCATCATGGCTATGGCTACACCTTC.